Below are 30 T cell receptor beta chains sequenced from a single sample in a study of OX40 agonist ivuxolimab in advanced cancers. Receptor libraries were prepared by the immunoSEQ multiplex PCR assay. Imported from immuneACCESS, the table was reduced by TCRdb to in-frame sequences with V and J called. These copies leave out some clones; in studies compared against another copy, an unresolved V gene accounts for under half, and the cause of the remainder is not known. A total of around 38,000 clones appear in this sample, about 80% of them only once. The biggest ten clones account for under 9% of the sample. The specimen comprised CD4+ or CD8+ T cells sorted from blood, sampled in a trial of the OX40 agonist ivuxolimab. These receptors came from an adult with an advanced solid tumor such as melanoma, head and neck, liver or kidney cancer.

The chain carries TRBV19 and TRBJ2-4; no firm D call. CDR1 is LNHDA, CDR2 SQIVND, per germline (reference sequence). This CDR3 has 15 amino acids. The ends were cut back, 3 bases at V and 1 base at J, with 10 bases in the middle. CDR3 sequence: CASSISEAAKNIQYF. The DNA of the CDR3 is TGTGCCAGTAGTATTTCTGAGGCGGCCAAAAACATTCAGTACTTC.

This chain links TRBV18 with TRBJ2-4, with unresolved D. The CDR3 contains 15 residues. In germline, CDR1 is KGHSH, CDR2 LQKENI. Trimming pared 0 bases from V and 1 base from J, leaving 7 bases between. The CDR3 DNA is TGTGCCAGCTCACCACCGGGTTCCGCCAAAAACATTCAGTACTTC. Residues: CASSPPGSAKNIQYF.

CDR3 amino acids: CASSISSARPGQPQHF. In DNA, the CDR3 is TGTGCCAGTAGTATAAGTTCGGCCAGACCGGGTCAGCCCCAGCATTTT. V is TRBV19 and J is TRBJ1-5; no reliable D call. The CDR3 is 16 amino acids. Germline V lookup: CDR1 LNHDA, CDR2 SQIVND (reference sequence). The ends were cut back, 2 bases at V and 6 bases at J, with 17 bases in the middle.

The chain couples TRBV30 to TRBJ1-1, with D hard to call. Deletions cut 1 base from V and 3 bases from J, with 3 bases between. The CDR3 contains 11 residues. Looked up from germline, CDR1 is GTSNPN and CDR2 is SVGIG (reference sequence). CDR3: CAWSDYTEAFF. The CDR3 bases are TGTGCCTGGAGTGACTACACTGAAGCTTTCTTT. The entire variable domain, with the rest obtained from reference TRBV30 and TRBJ1-1, is as follows: SQTIHQWPATLVQPVGSPLSLECTVEGTSNPNLYWYRQAAGRGLQLLFYSVGIGQISSEVPQNLSASRPQDRQFILSSKKLLLSDSGFYLCAWSDYTEAFFGQGTRLTVV.

The chain links TRBV7-2 to TRBJ2-3; no clear D gene. CDR1 SGHTA and CDR2 FQGNSA come from the germline V gene. CDR3 size: 14 residues. With 0 bases removed from V and 2 bases from J, the gap between germline ends came to 6 bases. In DNA form, the CDR3 reads TGTGCCAGCAGCTTAGCGGGGTTCACAGATACGCAGTATTTT. Translated, it gives CASSLAGFTDTQYF.

The chain carries TRBV7-2 and TRBJ2-7; 7 bases fit TRBD2. In germline, CDR1 is SGHTA, CDR2 FQGNSA. This CDR3 comprises 15 residues. With 1 base clipped from V and 2 bases from J, the junction kept 5 bases outside the gene matches. CDR3 coding DNA: TGTGCCAGCAGCTTAGGCGGGAGCCGTGCCTACGAGCAGTACTTC. Translated: CASSLGGSRAYEQYF.

This sequence joins TRBV12-5 and TRBJ2-3, with D possibly called TRBD1 or TRBD2 (5 bases each). Germline assignment: CDR1 LGHNT and CDR2 FRNRAP. V was cut by 6 bases and J by 1 base, with 14 bases left in between. This CDR3 is built from 15 residues. The CDR3 spells CASGAGTHRTDTQYF. CDR3 bases: TGTGCTAGTGGAGCTGGGACCCACCGCACAGATACGCAGTATTTT.

The gene calls are TRBV19 and TRBJ2-2; D is unresolved. CDR1 is LNHDA, CDR2 SQIVND, per germline (reference sequence). The CDR3 loop spans 12 amino acids. The V end lost 5 bases, the J end lost 6 bases, and 7 bases lay between the germline ends. The CDR3 is CASSAGAGELFF. Here the CDR3 DNA reads TGTGCCAGTAGTGCTGGGGCCGGGGAGCTGTTTTTT.

V usage is TRBV18 and J usage is TRBJ2-7; weak D call: TRBD1 (6 bases). CDR3 size: 12 residues. The germline V gene has CDR1 KGHSH and CDR2 LQKENI. V was shortened by 6 bases and J by 4 bases, with 10 bases between the two germline ends. The CDR3 sequence is CASSPTGYEQYF. The CDR3 region has the DNA TGTGCCAGCTCCCCAACAGGGTACGAGCAGTACTTC.

J is TRBJ1-2 and V is TRBV6-1; the match to TRBD1 covers 7 bases. The CDR3 spans 15 residues. J lost 2 bases, V lost 6 bases, and 9 bases had no gene match. Looked up from germline, CDR1 is MNHNS and CDR2 is SASEGT. CDR3 region: CASSPTTGLNYGYTF. CDR3 sequence (DNA): TGTGCCAGCAGCCCAACGACAGGGCTCAACTATGGCTACACCTTC.

V and J are TRBV7-6 and TRBJ2-5, with D perhaps TRBD2 (5 bases). This CDR3 contains 12 residues. The germline gives CDR1 SGHVS, CDR2 FNYEAQ. Trimming took 5 bases from V and 3 from J, leaving 7 bases between them. CDR3 DNA: TGTGCCAGCAGCCCGACTAAAGAGACCCAGTACTTC. Its protein product is CASSPTKETQYF.

The V and J genes are TRBV30 and TRBJ2-3; TRBD2 agrees at 11 bases. Germline V gene sequence: CDR1 GTSNPN, CDR2 SVGIG (reference sequence). This CDR3 spans 15 amino acids. V shed 3 bases, J shed 5 bases, and the junction held 7 bases outside the gene matches. The CDR3 loop reads CAWSTLAGGRDTQYF. The DNA for the CDR3 is TGTGCCTGGAGCACCCTAGCGGGAGGACGAGATACGCAGTATTTT. The full variable domain, in which reference TRBV30 and TRBJ2-3 provide the parts outside the CDR3, is SQTIHQWPATLVQPVGSPLSLECTVEGTSNPNLYWYRQAAGRGLQLLFYSVGIGQISSEVPQNLSASRPQDRQFILSSKKLLLSDSGFYLCAWSTLAGGRDTQYFGPGTRLTVL.

This clone was counted between two and nine times. The chain carries TRBV2 and TRBJ1-2; D might be TRBD1 (5 bases). V lost 7 bases, J lost 3 bases, and 15 bases lay in between. The CDR3 sequence is 14 residues long. Germline lookup yields CDR1 SNHLY and CDR2 FYNNEI. The CDR3 region is CASKRGAGHYGYTF. In DNA form, the CDR3 reads TGTGCCAGCAAGCGCGGGGCAGGGCACTATGGCTACACCTTC.

J is TRBJ1-1 and V is TRBV5-4; D uncertain. This CDR3 contains 15 residues. Trimming took 0 bases from V and 1 from J, leaving 10 bases between them. Germline V gene sequence: CDR1 SGHNT, CDR2 YYREEE (reference sequence). CDR3 region: CASSLDSGWNTEAFF. In nucleotides, the CDR3 is TGTGCCAGCAGCTTGGATTCGGGGTGGAACACTGAAGCTTTCTTT.

J is TRBJ1-1 and V is TRBV6-6; D unclear. The CDR3 length is 13 residues. The germline V gene encodes CDR1 MNHNY and CDR2 SVGAGI (reference sequence). Trimming cost V 5 bases and J 0 bases, with 7 bases left between them. The CDR3 reads CASSDILNTEAFF. The CDR3 DNA reads as TGTGCCAGCAGTGACATATTGAACACTGAAGCTTTCTTT.

The rearrangement links TRBV10-3 to TRBJ1-1; possibly TRBD1 for D (5 bases). CDR3 length: 14 amino acids. Germline CDR1 is ENHRY and CDR2 is SYGVKD. V shed 5 bases and J shed 4 bases, with 14 bases lying between them. The CDR3 nucleotides read TGTGCCATCAGTCCTGGGACCGGGACCACTGAAGCTTTCTTT. Translating it yields CAISPGTGTTEAFF.

The chain combines TRBV18 with TRBJ1-2; 12 bases are shared with TRBD1. Trimming took 5 bases from V and 3 from J; bases not matched to a gene: 13. The CDR3 has 18 amino acids. Germline values: CDR1 KGHSH, CDR2 LQKENI. CDR3 coding DNA: TGTGCCAGCTCATCGTTAGGGACAGGGGGCAGGATCGACTATGGCTACACCTTC. Its translation: CASSSLGTGGRIDYGYTF. The full variable domain, its missing parts supplied by reference TRBV18 and TRBJ1-2, is NAGVMQNPRHLVRRRGQEARLRCSPMKGHSHVYWYRQLPEEGLKFMVYLQKENIIDESGMPKERFSAEFPKEGPSILRIQQVVRGDSAAYFCASSSLGTGGRIDYGYTFGSGTRLTVV.

Remarks on this clone: Compared with germline, one end of the junction differs, possibly owing to a read error. The rearrangement links TRBV5-3 to TRBJ2-2; the D is unclear. TRBV5-3 belongs to the ORF category, with a function that is uncertain. The CDR3 contains 13 residues. In DNA, the CDR3 is TGTGCCAGCAGCTTGGTCCTAATAAGTGAGCTGTTTTTT. This gives the protein CASSLVLISELFF.

The rearrangement uses TRBV4-3 and TRBJ1-1; 7 positions match TRBD1. The germline V gene encodes CDR1 LGHNA and CDR2 YSLEER. Trimming removed 4 bases from V and 4 bases from J; junction bases left unmatched: 9. This CDR3 is 15 amino acids long. The CDR3 sequence is CASSLLQGTGTEAFF. CDR3 nucleotides: TGCGCCAGCAGCCTATTACAGGGGACGGGCACTGAAGCTTTCTTT.

CDR3: CATSSSRDRDTESYEQYF. Written as DNA, the CDR3 is TGTGCCACCAGCAGTTCCCGGGACAGGGACACTGAATCCTACGAGCAGTACTTC. V and J are TRBV15 and TRBJ2-7, with 9 bases that match TRBD1. V gave up 3 bases and J gave up 1 base; unmatched junction bases: 13. Germline V gene sequence: CDR1 LNHNV, CDR2 YYDKDF (reference sequence). The CDR3 sequence is 18 residues long.

The gene calls are TRBV7-2 and TRBJ2-7, with 8 bases fitting TRBD1. CDR3 length equals 13 residues. In germline, CDR1 is SGHTA, CDR2 FQGNSA. Losses at the gene ends were 8 bases for V and 3 bases for J; bases not matched to a gene: 6. The CDR3 sequence is CASRQGSLYEQYF. The CDR3 DNA reads as TGTGCCAGCCGACAGGGGAGTCTCTACGAGCAGTACTTC.

V gene TRBV4-1 combines with J gene TRBJ1-2, with TRBD1 identical over 7 bases. The V and J ends lost 1 base and 4 bases, in that order; junction bases with no gene match: 15. The germline gives CDR1 MGHRA, CDR2 YSYEKL. This CDR3 is 18 amino acids long. In DNA form, the CDR3 reads TGCGCCAGCAGCCAAGTTCCGGACAGGTTTTCCTTACCCTATGGCTACACCTTC. Translation gives CASSQVPDRFSLPYGYTF.

The J gene is TRBJ1-1, the V gene TRBV6-5; D remains unclear. In germline, CDR1 is MNHEY, CDR2 SVGAGI. V shed 3 bases and J shed 5 bases, with 13 bases lying between them. This CDR3 comprises 14 residues. The CDR3 spells CASSYEVRNTEAFF. DNA of the CDR3: TGTGCCAGCAGTTATGAGGTTCGGAATACTGAAGCTTTCTTT.

V usage is TRBV5-1 and J usage is TRBJ2-2; possible D gene TRBD1, 5 bases. From germline, CDR1 is SGHRS and CDR2 YFSETQ. The CDR3 has 14 residues. V lost 0 bases to trimming and J lost 6 bases, with 9 bases between them. The CDR3 loop is CASSLGGAAGELFF. The CDR3 region has the DNA TGCGCCAGCAGCTTGGGGGGCGCGGCCGGGGAGCTGTTTTTT.

On this clone itself: The sample carries other DNA sequences with the same CDR3. This rearrangement joins TRBV4-3 to TRBJ2-7; a possible D gene is TRBD1 (5 bases). In germline, CDR1 is LGHNA, CDR2 YSLEER. The CDR3 spans 16 residues. V shed 0 bases and J shed 7 bases, with 19 bases lying between them. CDR3 DNA: TGCGCCAGCAGCCAAGATCCTTCCGGGCAATCAGGGGAGCAGTACTTC. Amino acids: CASSQDPSGQSGEQYF.

The chain is built from TRBV10-1 and TRBJ2-5; D is unclear. V gave up 2 bases and J gave up 1 base, with 5 bases separating them. This CDR3 contains 13 residues. In germline, CDR1 is WNHNN, CDR2 SYGVQD (reference sequence). The CDR3 DNA is TGCGCCAGCAGTGAGGCGCTCCAAGAGACCCAGTACTTC. Translation: CASSEALQETQYF.

The J gene is TRBJ2-7, the V gene TRBV6-5; D call uncertain. Germline-derived CDR1 and CDR2 are MNHEY and SVGAGI. The CDR3 runs 12 residues. V dropped 2 bases and J dropped 5 bases, with 7 bases sitting between them. DNA of the CDR3: TGTGCCAGCAGTTACGTAGCAAACGAGCAGTACTTC. This gives the protein CASSYVANEQYF.

The chain uses TRBV5-1 and TRBJ2-5; D may be TRBD1 (5 bases). CDR3 length: 13 residues. Germline lookup yields CDR1 SGHRS and CDR2 YFSETQ. V was shortened by 4 bases and J by 5 bases, with 12 bases between the two germline ends. CDR3 loop: CASSGAPEETQYF. The CDR3 nucleotides read TGCGCCAGCAGCGGGGCGCCGGAGGAGACCCAGTACTTC.

The chain links TRBV7-2 to TRBJ2-7, with 10 nucleotides matching TRBD2. The CDR3 contains 14 residues. Looked up from germline, CDR1 is SGHTA and CDR2 is FQGNSA. V was pared by 5 bases and J by 4 bases, with 5 bases of the junction left unmatched. The CDR3, as DNA: TGTGCCAGCAGCCCAACTAGCGGGACTTACGAGCAGTACTTC. It is translated as CASSPTSGTYEQYF.

The chain joins TRBV7-9 to TRBJ2-7, with unresolved D. The V gene lost 0 bases and the J gene lost 4 bases, with 7 bases spanning the gap. Germline V gene lookup returns CDR1 SEHNR and CDR2 FQNEAQ (reference sequence). This CDR3 is 13 amino acids long. DNA of the CDR3: TGTGCCAGCAGCTTAGCGCAACCTTACGAGCAGTACTTC. Protein product: CASSLAQPYEQYF.